The next 10 T cell receptor beta chains were all read from a single sample in a study of cytomegalovirus exposure and HLA in healthy donors. The PCR ran on 60 Vbeta and 13 Jbeta primers. TCRdb keeps only in-frame clones here, not all; method: immunoSEQ multiplex PCR. This repertoire shows over 150,000 clones, 84% found once; its top ten account for 0.35% to 0.4%. The sample consisted of PBMCs. The receptors derive from a boy between 2 and 10 years old in good health and CMV-seronegative.

V is TRBV7-9 and J is TRBJ2-7, with TRBD1 as a possible D gene (6 bases). CDR1 and CDR2 (germline): SEHNR, FQNEAQ (reference sequence). The ends were cut back, 7 bases at V and 6 bases at J, with 19 bases in the middle. The CDR3 runs 14 residues. This CDR3 is CASTSSGTSREQYF. The DNA of the CDR3 is TGTGCCAGCACCTCTTCCGGGACATCTCGCGAGCAGTACTTC.

This rearrangement joins TRBV5-4 to TRBJ1-2; unclear D gene. Germline V lookup: CDR1 SGHNT, CDR2 YYREEE (reference sequence). This CDR3 has 14 amino acids. V was pared by 0 bases and J by 5 bases, with 11 bases between. The DNA of the CDR3 is TGTGCCAGCAGCTTGGAGAACAGTTTGTATGGCTACACCTTC. It translates to CASSLENSLYGYTF.

The chain employs TRBV19 and TRBJ2-5, with TRBD1 matching 7 bases. V shed 0 bases, J shed 3 bases, and the junction held 4 bases outside the gene matches. The germline gives CDR1 LNHDA, CDR2 SQIVND (reference sequence). The CDR3 covers 15 residues. CDR3 protein: CASSIDATGEETQYF. For the CDR3, the DNA is TGTGCCAGTAGTATAGATGCCACAGGGGAAGAGACCCAGTACTTC.

The chain combines TRBV10-1 with TRBJ1-5, with 8 nucleotides matching TRBD1. The length of the CDR3 is 16 residues. Trimming removed 7 bases from V and 0 bases from J; junction bases left unmatched: 8. Germline lookup yields CDR1 WNHNN and CDR2 SYGVQD (reference sequence). Written as DNA, the CDR3 is TGCGCCAGCATGGGAGGACAGGGCGATAGCAATCAGCCCCAGCATTTT. Translation gives CASMGGQGDSNQPQHF.

This clone was picked up a small number of times. The CDR3 spells CASKGDRVDEAFF. The CDR3 bases are TGTGCCAGCAAAGGGGACAGGGTTGATGAAGCTTTCTTT. The chain combines TRBV2 with TRBJ1-1; 9 nucleotides match TRBD1. CDR3 length: 13 amino acids. Germline trimming cut 7 bases from V and 7 bases from J; bases unmatched to any gene: 7. CDR1 is SNHLY, CDR2 FYNNEI, per germline.

This clone is a singleton in its sample. The genes are TRBV28 and TRBJ2-1; a weak D match, TRBD1 (6 bases). Trimming took off 5 bases at V and 0 bases at J, with 14 bases between the two ends. The CDR3 length is 16 residues. CDR1 MDHEN and CDR2 SYDVKM come from the germline V gene. The CDR3: CASSPQGRGSYNEQFF. CDR3 nucleotide sequence: TGTGCCAGCAGTCCACAGGGCCGGGGCTCCTACAATGAGCAGTTCTTC.

The rearrangement joins TRBV28 to TRBJ1-2, with D perhaps matching TRBD1 (6 bases). Germline assignment: CDR1 MDHEN and CDR2 SYDVKM. The CDR3 loop spans 14 amino acids. Trimming removed 8 bases from V and 0 bases from J, with 13 bases in between. The CDR3 here is CASVATGSNYGYTF. The CDR3 bases are TGTGCCAGCGTAGCGACAGGTTCTAACTATGGCTACACCTTC.

The chain uses TRBV27 and TRBJ2-7, with D possibly being TRBD1 (5 bases). Between the trimmed V and J ends, which lost 6 bases and 3 bases, there was a span of 15 bases. CDR1 is MNHEY and CDR2 is SMNVEV in the germline V gene (reference sequence). The CDR3 extends over 14 amino acids. The CDR3 region is CASSYISGLYEQYF. As DNA, the CDR3 is TGTGCCAGCAGCTACATCTCAGGGCTCTACGAGCAGTACTTC.

The chain combines TRBV6-1 with TRBJ1-3, with D possibly TRBD1 on 6 matching bases. Trimming shortened V by 5 bases and J by 0 bases, and 11 bases separated the two germline ends. Germline CDR1 is MNHNS and CDR2 is SASEGT. This CDR3 has 15 residues. CDR3 bases: TGTGCCAGCAGTCAAAACAGGGCCTCTGGAAACACCATATATTTT. It translates to CASSQNRASGNTIYF.

The chain has TRBV5-1 and TRBJ2-2; a possible D gene is TRBD1 (5 bases). Germline V gene lookup returns CDR1 SGHRS and CDR2 YFSETQ. V was cut by 4 bases and J by 0 bases, with 13 bases left in between. The CDR3 has 16 residues. CDR3 sequence: CASSQFDSANTGELFF. The DNA for the CDR3 is TGCGCCAGCAGCCAATTCGACAGTGCGAACACCGGGGAGCTGTTTTTT.